The next 3 T cell receptor beta chains were all read from a single sample in a study of shared clonotypes between healthy human individuals. Produced via immunoSEQ multiplex PCR; TCRdb's table is partial and in-frame only. The table includes 2.3 million or so clones, approximately 95% detected once. Sequences were obtained from naive CD4+ T cells from PBMCs. The sample's subset: CD45RA+ positively selected. These receptors were collected from a young man in good health. Some clones in this sample may be carry-over from other donors' samples.

This clone appeared a single time. The rearrangement joins TRBV9 to TRBJ1-2; D is uncertain. Trimming cost V 3 bases and J 2 bases, with 32 bases left between them. The germline V gene encodes CDR1 SGDLS and CDR2 YYNGEE. This CDR3 has 21 residues. The CDR3 region is CASSAANQELSLGPGNYGYTF. CDR3 sequence (DNA): TGTGCCAGCAGCGCGGCCAACCAGGAACTCTCTTTAGGACCGGGAAACTATGGCTACACCTTC. Full variable domain (outside the CDR3, taken from reference TRBV9 and TRBJ1-2): DSGVTQTPKHLITATGQRVTLRCSPRSGDLSVYWYQQSLDQGLQFLIQYYNGEERAKGNILERFSAQQFPDLHSELNLSSLELGDSALYFCASSAANQELSLGPGNYGYTFGSGTRLTVV.

V usage is TRBV13 and J usage is TRBJ2-7; D remains unclear. CDR1 PRHDT and CDR2 FYEKMQ come from the germline V gene (reference sequence). V was clipped by 3 bases and J by 2 bases, with 11 bases between them. The CDR3 is 14 residues long. CDR3 coding DNA: TGTGCCAGCAGCTTCGATCGGAAAACCTACGAGCAGTACTTC. This codes for CASSFDRKTYEQYF.

The chain recombines TRBV7-3 with TRBJ2-1; D is perhaps TRBD1 (6 bases). V lost 2 bases to trimming and J lost 8 bases, with 16 bases between them. This CDR3 is built from 15 residues. Germline lookup yields CDR1 SGHTA and CDR2 FQGTGA. CDR3: CASSLRQGFVDEQFF. As DNA, the CDR3 is TGTGCCAGCAGCTTACGGCAGGGGTTCGTCGATGAGCAGTTCTTC.